The T cell receptor (beta chain) described here comes from a study of cytomegalovirus exposure and HLA in healthy donors. For the study at large: According to later analysis, the same platform produced the approximately 130 validation and about 630 first-cohort repertoires. Notes on the study in general: It was 160 or so TCR beta chains that were listed as cytomegalovirus-associated. In vitro testing confirmed a few CMV-associated chains as specific for CMV antigens. The study found most TCR sequences rare, yet found some public TCRs in many donors.

Comments on this clone: The antigen remains undetermined.

This CDR3 has 15 amino acids. The germline V gene has CDR1 SNHLY and CDR2 FYNNEI. With 5 bases removed from V and 6 bases from J, the gap between germline ends came to 17 bases. Measured with immunoSEQ multiplex PCR; TCRdb has only the in-frame clones, and not every one. The sample has about 360,000 clones, about nine tenths seen once. This receptor was obtained from a woman aged 18-29 years in good health and CMV-seronegative. This chain connects TRBV2 to TRBJ2-1; no reliable D call. The sample taken for sequencing was PBMCs. The CDR3 sequence is CASSISPLIGNEQFF. In DNA form, the CDR3 reads TGTGCCAGCAGTATAAGTCCCCTTATCGGCAATGAGCAGTTCTTC.